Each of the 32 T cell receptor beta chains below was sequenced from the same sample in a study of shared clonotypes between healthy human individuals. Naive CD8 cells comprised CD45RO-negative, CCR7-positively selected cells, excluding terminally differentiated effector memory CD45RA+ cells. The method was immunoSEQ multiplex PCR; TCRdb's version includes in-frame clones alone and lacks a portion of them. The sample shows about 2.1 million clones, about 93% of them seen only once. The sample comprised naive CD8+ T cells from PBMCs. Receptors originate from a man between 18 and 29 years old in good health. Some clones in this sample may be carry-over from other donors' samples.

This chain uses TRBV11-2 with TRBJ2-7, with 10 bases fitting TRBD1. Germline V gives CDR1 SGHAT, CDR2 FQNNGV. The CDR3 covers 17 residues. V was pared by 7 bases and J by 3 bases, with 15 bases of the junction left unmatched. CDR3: CASTPGGQGLGIYEQYF. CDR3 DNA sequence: TGTGCCAGCACCCCAGGGGGACAGGGGTTAGGTATCTACGAGCAGTACTTC. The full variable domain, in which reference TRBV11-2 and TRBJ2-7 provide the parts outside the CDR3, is EAGVAQSPRYKIIEKRQSVAFWCNPISGHATLYWYQQILGQGPKLLIQFQNNGVVDDSQLPKDRFSAERLKGVDSTLKIQPAKLEDSAVYLCASTPGGQGLGIYEQYFGPGTRLTVT.

The CDR3 region has the DNA TGTGCCACCAGCAGAGCTGGGGCGGGAGGGCCGAATGAGCAGTTCTTC. As protein: CATSRAGAGGPNEQFF. The V gene is TRBV15, the J gene TRBJ2-1, with 9 bases that match TRBD2. After removal of 1 base from V and 7 bases from J, the junction contained 8 bases not matched to a gene. Looked up from germline, CDR1 is LNHNV and CDR2 is YYDKDF (reference sequence). CDR3 size: 16 residues.

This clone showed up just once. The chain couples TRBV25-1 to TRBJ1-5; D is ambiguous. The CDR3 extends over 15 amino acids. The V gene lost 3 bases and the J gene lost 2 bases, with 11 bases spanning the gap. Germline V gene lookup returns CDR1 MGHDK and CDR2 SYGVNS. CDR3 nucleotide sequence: TGTGCCAGCAGTGAGACCTCGGACGGCAATCAGCCCCAGCATTTT. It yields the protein CASSETSDGNQPQHF.

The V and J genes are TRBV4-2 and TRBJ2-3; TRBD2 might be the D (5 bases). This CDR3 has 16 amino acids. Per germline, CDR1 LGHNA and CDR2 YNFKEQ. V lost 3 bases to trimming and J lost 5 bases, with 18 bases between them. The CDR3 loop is CASSHRIGGPKDTQYF. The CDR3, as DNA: TGTGCCAGCAGCCACCGTATAGGAGGTCCCAAAGATACGCAGTATTTT.

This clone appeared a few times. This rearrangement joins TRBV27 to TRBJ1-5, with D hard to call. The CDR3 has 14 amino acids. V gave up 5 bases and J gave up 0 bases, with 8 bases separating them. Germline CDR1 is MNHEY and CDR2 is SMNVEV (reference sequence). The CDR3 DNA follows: TGTGCCAGCAGTAGAGGGAGTAGCAATCAGCCCCAGCATTTT. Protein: CASSRGSSNQPQHF.

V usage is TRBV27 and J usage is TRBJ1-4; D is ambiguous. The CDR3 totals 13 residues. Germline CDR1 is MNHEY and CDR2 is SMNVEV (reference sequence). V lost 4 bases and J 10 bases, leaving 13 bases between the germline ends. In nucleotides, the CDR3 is TGTGCCAGCAGTTCGGACCGCTCAGGAAAACTGTTTTTT. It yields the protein CASSSDRSGKLFF. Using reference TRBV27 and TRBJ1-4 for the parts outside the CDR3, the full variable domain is EAQVTQNPRYLITVTGKKLTVTCSQNMNHEYMSWYRQDPGLGLRQIYYSMNVEVTDKGDVPEGYKVSRKEKRNFPLILESPSPNQTSLYFCASSSDRSGKLFFGSGTQLSVL.

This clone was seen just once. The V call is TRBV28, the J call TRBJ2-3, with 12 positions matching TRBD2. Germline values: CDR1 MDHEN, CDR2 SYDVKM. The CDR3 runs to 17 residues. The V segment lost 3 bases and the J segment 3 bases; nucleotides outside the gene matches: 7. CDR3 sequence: CASSLNPSGRGTDTQYF. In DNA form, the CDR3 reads TGTGCCAGCAGTTTGAACCCTAGCGGGAGGGGGACAGATACGCAGTATTTT. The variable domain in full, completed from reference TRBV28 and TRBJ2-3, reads DVKVTQSSRYLVKRTGEKVFLECVQDMDHENMFWYRQDPGLGLRLIYFSYDVKMKEKGDIPEGYSVSREKKERFSLILESASTNQTSMYLCASSLNPSGRGTDTQYFGPGTRLTVL.

CDR3 coding DNA: TGTGCCAGCAGTATCACTAGCGGATCTGTTACGCAGTATTTT. Translated: CASSITSGSVTQYF. The chain combines TRBV27 with TRBJ2-3; TRBD2 matches at 8 bases. The CDR3 contains 14 residues. Per the germline V gene, CDR1 is MNHEY and CDR2 is SMNVEV (reference sequence). Trimming took 5 bases from V and 8 from J; bases not matched to a gene: 9.

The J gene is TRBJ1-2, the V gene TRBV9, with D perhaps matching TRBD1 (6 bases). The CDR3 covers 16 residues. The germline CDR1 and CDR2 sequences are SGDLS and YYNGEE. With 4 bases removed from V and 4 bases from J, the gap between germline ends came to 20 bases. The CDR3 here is CASSTTESRGSYGYTF. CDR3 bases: TGTGCCAGCAGCACAACGGAGAGCAGGGGCTCCTATGGCTACACCTTC.

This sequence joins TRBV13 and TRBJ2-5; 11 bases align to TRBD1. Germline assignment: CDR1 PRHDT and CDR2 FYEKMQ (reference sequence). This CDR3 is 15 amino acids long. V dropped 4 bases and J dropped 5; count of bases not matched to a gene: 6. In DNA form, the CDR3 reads TGTGCCAGCAGCTCAGGACAGGGGGCGGGCGAGACCCAGTACTTC. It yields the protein CASSSGQGAGETQYF.

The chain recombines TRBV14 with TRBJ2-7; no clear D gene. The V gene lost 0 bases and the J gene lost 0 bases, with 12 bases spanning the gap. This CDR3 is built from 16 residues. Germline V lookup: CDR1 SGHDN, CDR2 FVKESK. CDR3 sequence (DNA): TGTGCCAGCAGCCAAGATAGCAACTCCTACTCCTACGAGCAGTACTTC. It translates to CASSQDSNSYSYEQYF.

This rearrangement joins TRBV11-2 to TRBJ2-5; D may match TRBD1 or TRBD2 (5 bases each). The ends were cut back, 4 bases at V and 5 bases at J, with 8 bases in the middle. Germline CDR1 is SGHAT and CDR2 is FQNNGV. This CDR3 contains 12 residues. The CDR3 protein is CASSWGMETQYF. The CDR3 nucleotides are TGTGCCAGCAGCTGGGGGATGGAGACCCAGTACTTC. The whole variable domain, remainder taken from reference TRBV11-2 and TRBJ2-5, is EAGVAQSPRYKIIEKRQSVAFWCNPISGHATLYWYQQILGQGPKLLIQFQNNGVVDDSQLPKDRFSAERLKGVDSTLKIQPAKLEDSAVYLCASSWGMETQYFGPGTRLLVL.

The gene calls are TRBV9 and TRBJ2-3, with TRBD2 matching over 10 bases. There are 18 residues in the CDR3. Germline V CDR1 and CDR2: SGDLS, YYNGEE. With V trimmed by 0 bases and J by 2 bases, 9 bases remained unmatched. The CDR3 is CASSVASGSTLVTDTQYF. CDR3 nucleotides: TGTGCCAGCAGCGTAGCTAGCGGGAGCACCCTAGTCACAGATACGCAGTATTTT.

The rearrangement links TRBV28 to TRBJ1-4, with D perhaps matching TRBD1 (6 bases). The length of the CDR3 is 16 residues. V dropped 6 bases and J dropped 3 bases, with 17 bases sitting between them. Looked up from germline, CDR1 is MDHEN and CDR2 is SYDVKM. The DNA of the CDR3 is TGTGCCAGCAGCTCCCCTGTGGGGGCTTCTAATGAAAAACTGTTTTTT. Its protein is CASSSPVGASNEKLFF.

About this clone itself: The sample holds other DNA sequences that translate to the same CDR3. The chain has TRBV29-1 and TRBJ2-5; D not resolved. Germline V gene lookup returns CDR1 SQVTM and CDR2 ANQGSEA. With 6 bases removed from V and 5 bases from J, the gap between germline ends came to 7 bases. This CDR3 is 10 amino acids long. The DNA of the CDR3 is TGCAGCGTACCCGGGGAGACCCAGTACTTC. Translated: CSVPGETQYF.

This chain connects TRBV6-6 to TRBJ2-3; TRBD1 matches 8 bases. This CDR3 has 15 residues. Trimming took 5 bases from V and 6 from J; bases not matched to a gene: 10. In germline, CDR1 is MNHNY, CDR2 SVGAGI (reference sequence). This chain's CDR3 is CASSAQGALTDTQYF. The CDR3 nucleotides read TGTGCCAGCAGTGCCCAGGGGGCTCTTACGGATACGCAGTATTTT.

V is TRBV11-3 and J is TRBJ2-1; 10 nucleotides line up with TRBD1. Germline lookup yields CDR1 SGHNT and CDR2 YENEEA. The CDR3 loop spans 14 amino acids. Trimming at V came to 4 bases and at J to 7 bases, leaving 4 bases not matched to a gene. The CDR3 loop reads CASSSWDRGNEQFF. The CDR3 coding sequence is TGTGCCAGCAGCTCCTGGGACAGGGGAAATGAGCAGTTCTTC.

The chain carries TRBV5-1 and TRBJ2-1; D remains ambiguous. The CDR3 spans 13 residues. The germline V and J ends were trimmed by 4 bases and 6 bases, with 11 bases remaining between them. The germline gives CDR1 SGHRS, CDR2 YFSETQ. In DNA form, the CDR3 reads TGCGCCAGCAGCCCCCGTCTCGGCAATGAGCAGTTCTTC. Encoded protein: CASSPRLGNEQFF.

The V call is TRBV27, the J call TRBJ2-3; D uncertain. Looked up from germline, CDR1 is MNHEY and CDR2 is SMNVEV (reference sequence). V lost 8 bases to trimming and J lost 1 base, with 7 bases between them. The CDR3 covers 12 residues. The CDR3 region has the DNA TGTGCCAGCGGGCGGCGCACAGATACGCAGTATTTT. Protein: CASGRRTDTQYF.

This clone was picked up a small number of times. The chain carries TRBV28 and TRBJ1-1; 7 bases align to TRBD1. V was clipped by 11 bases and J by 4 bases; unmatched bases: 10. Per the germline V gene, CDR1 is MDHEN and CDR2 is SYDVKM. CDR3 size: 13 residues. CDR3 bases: TGTGCCGCTAACAGGGGTTATGCCACTGAAGCTTTCTTT. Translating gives CAANRGYATEAFF.

The CDR3 spells CASSPGLAGNEQYF. As DNA, the CDR3 is TGTGCCAGCAGCCCAGGACTAGCTGGCAACGAGCAGTACTTC. The chain joins TRBV7-8 to TRBJ2-7, with TRBD2 matching over 8 bases. Germline lookup yields CDR1 SGHVS and CDR2 FQNEAQ. V gave up 5 bases and J gave up 5 bases; unmatched junction bases: 8. The CDR3 totals 14 residues.

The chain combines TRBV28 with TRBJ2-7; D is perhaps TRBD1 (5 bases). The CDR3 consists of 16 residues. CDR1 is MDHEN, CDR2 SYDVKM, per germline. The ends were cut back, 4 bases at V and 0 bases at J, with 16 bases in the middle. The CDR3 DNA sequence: TGTGCCAGCAGTTCCCGGACACAAAAAAGCTCCTACGAGCAGTACTTC. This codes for CASSSRTQKSSYEQYF.

CDR3 sequence (DNA): TGTGCCAGCAGCGCTGGACCGGGGGAGTTCACAGATACGCAGTATTTT. Amino acid sequence: CASSAGPGEFTDTQYF. The chain recombines TRBV9 with TRBJ2-3; D is perhaps TRBD2 (6 bases). V was trimmed by 3 bases and J by 2 bases, leaving 16 bases between them. There are 16 residues in the CDR3. Germline lookup yields CDR1 SGDLS and CDR2 YYNGEE.

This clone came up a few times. The CDR3 loop reads CASSIGGGSSAFF. DNA of the CDR3: TGTGCCAGTAGTATAGGCGGCGGTTCCTCAGCTTTCTTT. This rearrangement joins TRBV19 to TRBJ1-1; D gene ambiguous. Germline loops: CDR1 LNHDA, CDR2 SQIVND (reference sequence). The CDR3 length is 13 residues. Deletions cut 1 base from V and 10 bases from J, with 13 bases between. Complete variable domain (other parts from reference TRBV19 and TRBJ1-1): DGGITQSPKYLFRKEGQNVTLSCEQNLNHDAMYWYRQDPGQGLRLIYYSQIVNDFQKGDIAEGYSVSREKKESFPLTVTSAQKNPTAFYLCASSIGGGSSAFFGQGTRLTVV.

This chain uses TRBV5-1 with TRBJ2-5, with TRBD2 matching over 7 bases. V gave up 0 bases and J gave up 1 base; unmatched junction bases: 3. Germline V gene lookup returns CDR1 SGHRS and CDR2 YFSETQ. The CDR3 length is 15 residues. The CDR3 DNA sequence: TGCGCCAGCAGCTTGGCCTCGGGGGGCCAAGAGACCCAGTACTTC. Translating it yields CASSLASGGQETQYF.

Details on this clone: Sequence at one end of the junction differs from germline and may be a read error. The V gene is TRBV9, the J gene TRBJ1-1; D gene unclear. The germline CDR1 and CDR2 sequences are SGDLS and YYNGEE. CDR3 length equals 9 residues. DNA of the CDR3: TGTGCCAGCAGCCCCAGTAGCTCCTTT. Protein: CASSPSSSF. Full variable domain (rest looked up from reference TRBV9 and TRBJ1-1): DSGVTQTPKHLITATGQRVTLRCSPRSGDLSVYWYQQSLDQGLQFLIQYYNGEERAKGNILERFSAQQFPDLHSELNLSSLELGDSALYFCASSPSSSFGQGTRLTVV.

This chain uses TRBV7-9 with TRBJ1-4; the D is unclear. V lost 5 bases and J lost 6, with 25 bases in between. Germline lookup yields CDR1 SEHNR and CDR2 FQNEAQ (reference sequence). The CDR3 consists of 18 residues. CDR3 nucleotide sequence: TGTGCCAGCAGCAGCCCTCAGGTCCAGCCCGAGTGGGATGAAAAACTGTTTTTT. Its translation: CASSSPQVQPEWDEKLFF.

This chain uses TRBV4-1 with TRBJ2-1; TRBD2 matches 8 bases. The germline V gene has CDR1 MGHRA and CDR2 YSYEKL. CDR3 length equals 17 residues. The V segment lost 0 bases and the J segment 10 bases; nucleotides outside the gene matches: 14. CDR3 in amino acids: CASSQDPRTSLETEQFF. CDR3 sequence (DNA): TGCGCCAGCAGCCAAGACCCTCGGACTAGCTTGGAGACGGAGCAGTTCTTC.

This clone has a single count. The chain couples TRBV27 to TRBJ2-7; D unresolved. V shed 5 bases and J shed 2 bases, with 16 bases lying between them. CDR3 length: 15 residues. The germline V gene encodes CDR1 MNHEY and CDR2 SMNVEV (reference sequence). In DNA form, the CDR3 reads TGTGCCAGCAGTACCCAGAGGCTGCCGCCCTACGAGCAGTACTTC. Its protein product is CASSTQRLPPYEQYF.

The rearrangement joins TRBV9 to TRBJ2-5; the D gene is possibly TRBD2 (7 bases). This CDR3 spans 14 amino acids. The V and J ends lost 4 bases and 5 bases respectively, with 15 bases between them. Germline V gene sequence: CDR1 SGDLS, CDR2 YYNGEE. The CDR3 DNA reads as TGTGCCAGCAGCCTAGGGGGGGGACTGGAGACCCAGTACTTC. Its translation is CASSLGGGLETQYF.

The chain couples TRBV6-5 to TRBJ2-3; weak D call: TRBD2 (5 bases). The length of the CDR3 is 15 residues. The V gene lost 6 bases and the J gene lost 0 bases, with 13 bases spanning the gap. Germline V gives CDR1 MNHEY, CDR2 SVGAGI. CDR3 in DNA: TGTGCCAGCAGCCAATCAGCGGCTAGCACAGATACGCAGTATTTT. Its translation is CASSQSAASTDTQYF.

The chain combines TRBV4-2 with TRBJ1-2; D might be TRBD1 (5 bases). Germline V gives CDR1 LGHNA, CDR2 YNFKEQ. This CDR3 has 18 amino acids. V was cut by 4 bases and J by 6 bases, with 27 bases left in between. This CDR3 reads CASSRTLSAGQREDGYTF. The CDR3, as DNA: TGTGCCAGCAGCCGGACGTTAAGTGCAGGGCAGAGAGAGGATGGCTACACCTTC.